These T cell receptor beta chains were read from a single sample in a study of PD-1 blockade in classical Hodgkin lymphoma. This table comes from immunoSEQ multiplex PCR, and its TCRdb copy is limited to in-frame clones, with some not included. The data show tens of thousands of clones, with 90% seen just once and 14% held by the top ten. The sequencing here drew on peripheral blood mononuclear cells (PBMCs), taken before the fourth cycle of nivolumab. The receptors here all came from a human donor with classical Hodgkin lymphoma. Each CDR3 is given with its conserved first and last residue. D genes are given only for firm matches. Only part of the rows carry a size: once, few, many, or a class if the clone is expanded.

>TRBV27|TRBJ2-1|NA|NA
TGTGCCAGCAGTTTTAGTCGGCCCTCCTACAATGAGCAGTTCTTC
CASSFSRPSYNEQFF
>TRBV7-9|TRBJ1-2|NA|NA
TGTGCCAGCAGCCTACAGGGTCTGGGTGGCTACACCTTC
CASSLQGLGGYTF
>TRBV9|TRBJ1-1|NA|NA
TGTGCCAGCAGCGTAGGTATGAACACTGAAGCTTTCTTT
CASSVGMNTEAFF
>TRBV5-4|TRBJ2-2|once|TRBD2
TGTGCCATAGAGAGACTAGCGGGAGAAGCCGGGGAGCTGTTTTTT
CAIERLAGEAGELFF
>TRBV19|TRBJ2-1|NA|NA
TGTGCCAGTAATACAGCAATTTACAATGAGCAGTTCTTC
CASNTAIYNEQFF
>TRBV9|TRBJ2-7|NA|TRBD2
TGTGCCAGCAGCGACGAAGGTGGGAGGGTAAACGAGCAGTACTTC
CASSDEGGRVNEQYF
>TRBV21-1|TRBJ1-5|once|NA
TGTGCCAGCAGCACTCCTGGTACGCAGGGGGCGCCGAATCAGCCCCAGCATTTT
CASSTPGTQGAPNQPQHF
>TRBV19|TRBJ2-7|NA|NA
TGTGCCAGTCGACAGTACCCCTACGAGCAGTACTTC
CASRQYPYEQYF
>TRBV28|TRBJ1-5|NA|NA
TGTGCCAGCAGTTTTTTCCGGGACATGGGCAATCAGCCCCAGCATTTT
CASSFFRDMGNQPQHF
>TRBV28|TRBJ2-2|once|NA
TGTGCCAGCAGTTTATCTTTGGGGAACACCGGGGAGCTGTTTTTT
CASSLSLGNTGELFF
>TRBV7-8|TRBJ2-7|NA|NA
TGTGCCAGCAGCTTACTGCGGGAGCAGTACTTC
CASSLLREQYF
>TRBV29-1|TRBJ1-2|NA|TRBD1
TGCAGCGTTGAGAGGGGGCTCTGGGGCTACACCTTC
CSVERGLWGYTF
>TRBV4-1|TRBJ2-6|NA|NA
TGCGCCAGCAGCCAAGGGGGGCTCTCTGGGGCCAACGTCCTGACTTTC
CASSQGGLSGANVLTF
>TRBV5-8|TRBJ2-7|NA|NA
TGTGCCAGCAGCTTAGCAGGGGTCCCATACGAGCAGTACTTC
CASSLAGVPYEQYF
>TRBV19|TRBJ2-2|NA|TRBD1
TGTGCCAGTAGTATAGGCGCCGGACAGGGTAACACCGGGGAGCTGTTTTTT
CASSIGAGQGNTGELFF
>TRBV29-1|TRBJ2-1|NA|TRBD1
TGCAGCGTGCAAAAAGTGAAAGGTTGGACAGGGAATAGTGAGCAGTTCTTC
CSVQKVKGWTGNSEQFF